This T cell receptor (beta chain) was retrieved from a study of blood T cell repertoires in COVID-19. Study overall: COVID-19 samples from acute and convalescent phases originated in the United States, Italy and Spain. Sources were T cells, B-cell-depleted T cells, or PBMCs; the material itself was cDNA or gDNA.

In the original processing: Counts of nucleated cells, estimated from reference gene primer amplification, were obtained. Libraries were prepared by immunoSEQ multiplex PCR; TCRdb keeps only in-frame clonotypes and omits some of them. V and J calls and clone size are as listed in that table; D and trimming were resolved from the DNA. Among fewer than 350,000 clones listed, 65% to 90% were seen once. The trim removed 5 bases at V and 5 bases at J, leaving 8 bases unmatched. CDR3 length: 16 residues. Germline values: CDR1 SEHNR, CDR2 FQNEAQ (reference sequence). The specimen was peripheral blood. The chain is built from TRBV7-9 and TRBJ2-5; TRBD2 aligns across 13 bases. The TCR was taken from a woman aged 55-69 years with active or convalescent COVID-19. Here the CDR3 reads CASSPTSGGAPETQYF. The CDR3 nucleotides are TGTGCCAGCAGCCCCACTAGCGGGGGGGCTCCGGAGACCCAGTACTTC.